One TCR beta chain is described in this entry. The antigen it recognizes is unknown. Base qualities are not provided; no much larger clone lies one nucleotide away. Reading the label with the study, this specimen's time point is: baseline before first vaccination. The vaccinee samples were drawn from two UK trials, COV001 and COV002, one of which was a single-blind randomized controlled phase 2/3 trial testing AZD1222 (ChAdOx1 nCoV-19) in healthy adults. For TCRbeta chain sequencing, PBMC samples from trial participants were taken at day 0 and at day 28 after the second dose. The CDR3 regions of human TCRbeta chains were subjected to immunosequencing. Processing in the source paper ran as follows. Repertoire TCRs were checked for matches against a reference library of SARS-CoV-2-specific TCRs that had been generated using the MIRA antigen-specificity platform. Breadth meant the fraction of unique TCRs that were SARS-CoV-2-associated, whereas depth meant the fraction of total T cells that were SARS-CoV-2-associated. Using the MIRA data, each spike-specific TCR was mapped to the spike region that the TCR reacts to and placed in a CD4 or CD8 class. Log10-transformed breadth and depth values were compared by one-way ANOVA with Sidak's multiple comparisons tests. As stored in TCRdb, this immuneACCESS dataset retains in-frame rearrangements with V and J assigned. A fraction of the clones does not appear; measured against another copy, unresolved V genes explain less than half of the discrepancy, and the remainder lacks a known reason. Clone size and V and J calls were adopted from that table, with D and trimming inferred from the DNA. This sample gives approximately 140,000 clones in total; about 93% of them show up just once. The biggest ten clones account for roughly 1.3% of the sample.

This entry comes from a study of T cell responses to AZD1222 COVID-19 vaccine listed by TCRdb under 2021. Context from the whole study: Because spike-specific TCR depth and breadth did not differ between the two schedules, AZD1222 recipients who got a second dose at roughly 4 weeks were pooled with those who got a second dose at roughly 12 weeks. TCR sequencing was performed for over 230 trial participants, of whom approximately 200 were given two doses of AZD1222 and 26 were given two doses of MenACWY control vaccine. Trial participants were enrolled by age into 18-55, 56-69 and 70-plus year subgroups, with around 150, 28 and 57 TCR-sequenced participants respectively.

The germline V gene supplies CDR1 SGDLS and CDR2 YYNGEE. The CDR3 runs 14 amino acids, cysteine and phenylalanine included. Only the CDR3 part of the read is kept: 42 bases, read in frame from the first base. The junction shows trimming of 0 bases on V and 2 bases on J, plus 6 bases between the germline ends. Summary of the overall study and its limitations: Because no day 14 peak-response samples were available, the repertoires could be characterized only after the peak T cell response. The 56-69-year group was small, and its depth increase did not reach significance, likely because of low power. CD4 TCRs associated with the vaccine covered the entire spike protein, and the dominant responses were in regions 160-218 and 743-854. Most participants were white British and females outnumbered males, and the authors suggested that clonal diversity may have been underestimated. Conclusions about previously exposed vaccinees are limited, since just a handful of AZD1222 recipients were seropositive for SARS-CoV-2 at baseline. Epitopes outside the regions mutated in the B.1.351 and B.1.1.7 variants were reportedly recognized by nearly half of the unique spike-specific TCRs. A significant rise in spike-specific TCR breadth and depth was observed after two AZD1222 doses relative to day 0 and relative to MenACWY recipients.

The clonotype was recovered from an adult in good health. The rearrangement joined TRBV9 to TRBJ2-1; TRBD2 is perhaps the D gene, given 6 matching bases. The sample was peripheral blood, taken on day 0 of AZD1222 vaccination. The CDR3 region has the sequence CASSVGTTYNEQFF. The nucleotide sequence is TGTGCCAGCAGCGTAGGGACTACCTACAATGAGCAGTTCTTC.